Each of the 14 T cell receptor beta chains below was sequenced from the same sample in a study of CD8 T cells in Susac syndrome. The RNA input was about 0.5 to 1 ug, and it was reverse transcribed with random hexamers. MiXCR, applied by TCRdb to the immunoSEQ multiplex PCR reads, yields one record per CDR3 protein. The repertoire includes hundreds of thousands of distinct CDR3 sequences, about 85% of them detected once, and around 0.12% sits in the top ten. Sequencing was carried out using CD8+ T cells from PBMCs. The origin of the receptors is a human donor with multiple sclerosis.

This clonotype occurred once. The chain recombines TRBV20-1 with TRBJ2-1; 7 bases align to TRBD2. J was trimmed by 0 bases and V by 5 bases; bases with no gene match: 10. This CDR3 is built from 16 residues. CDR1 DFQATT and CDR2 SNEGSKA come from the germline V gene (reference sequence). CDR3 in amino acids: CSASPLAPSSYNEQFF. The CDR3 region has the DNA TGCAGTGCTTCACCACTAGCGCCGAGCTCCTACAATGAGCAGTTCTTC.

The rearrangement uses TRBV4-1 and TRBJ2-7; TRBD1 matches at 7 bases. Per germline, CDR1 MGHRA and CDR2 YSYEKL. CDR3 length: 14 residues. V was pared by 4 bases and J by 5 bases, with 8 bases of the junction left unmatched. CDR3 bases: TGCGCCAGCAGCCGTACAGGGGTACTCGACGAGCAGTACTTC. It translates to CASSRTGVLDEQYF.

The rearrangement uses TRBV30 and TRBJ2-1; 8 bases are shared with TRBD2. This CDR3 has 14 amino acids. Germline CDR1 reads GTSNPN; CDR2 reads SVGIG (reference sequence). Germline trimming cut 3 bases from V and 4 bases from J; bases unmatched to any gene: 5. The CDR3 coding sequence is TGTGCCTGGAGGACTAGCGAGGGTTACAATGAGCAGTTCTTC. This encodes CAWRTSEGYNEQFF.

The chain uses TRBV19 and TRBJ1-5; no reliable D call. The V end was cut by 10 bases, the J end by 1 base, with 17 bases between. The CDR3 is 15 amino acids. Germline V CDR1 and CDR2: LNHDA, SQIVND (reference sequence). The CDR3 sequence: CATSVGVTSNQPQHF. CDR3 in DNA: TGTGCCACCTCGGTTGGGGTAACGAGCAATCAGCCCCAGCATTTT.

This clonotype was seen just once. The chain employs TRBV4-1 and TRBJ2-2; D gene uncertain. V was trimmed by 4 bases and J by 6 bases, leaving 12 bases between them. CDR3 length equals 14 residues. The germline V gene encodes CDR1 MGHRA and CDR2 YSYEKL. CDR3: CASSPPESPGELFF. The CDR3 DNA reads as TGCGCCAGCAGCCCACCTGAATCTCCCGGGGAGCTGTTTTTT.

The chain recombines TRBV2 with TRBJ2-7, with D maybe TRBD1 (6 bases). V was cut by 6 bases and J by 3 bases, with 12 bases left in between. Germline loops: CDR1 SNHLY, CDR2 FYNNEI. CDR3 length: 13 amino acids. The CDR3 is CASRDSYFYEQYF. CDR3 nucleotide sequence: TGTGCCAGCAGGGACAGCTATTTCTACGAGCAGTACTTC.

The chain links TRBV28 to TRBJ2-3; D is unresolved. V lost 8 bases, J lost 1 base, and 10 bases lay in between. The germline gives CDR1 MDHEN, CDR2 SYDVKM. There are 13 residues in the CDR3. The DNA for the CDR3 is TGTGCCAGCTGGGGTGGTGGCACAGATACGCAGTATTTT. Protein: CASWGGGTDTQYF.

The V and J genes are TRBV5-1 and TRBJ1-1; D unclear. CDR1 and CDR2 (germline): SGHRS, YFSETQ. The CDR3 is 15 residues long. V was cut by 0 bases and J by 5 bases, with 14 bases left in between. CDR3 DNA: TGCGCCAGCAGCTTGGCCGTGTCCGCGCTAACTGAAGCTTTCTTT. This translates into CASSLAVSALTEAFF.

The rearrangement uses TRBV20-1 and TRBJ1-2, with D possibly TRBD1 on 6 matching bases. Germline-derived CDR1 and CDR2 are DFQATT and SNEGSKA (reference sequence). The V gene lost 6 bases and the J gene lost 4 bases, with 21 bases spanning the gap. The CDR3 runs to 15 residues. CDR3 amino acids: CSARIGGLGPYGYTF. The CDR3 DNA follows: TGCAGTGCCCGCATCGGGGGCCTCGGCCCCTATGGCTACACCTTC.

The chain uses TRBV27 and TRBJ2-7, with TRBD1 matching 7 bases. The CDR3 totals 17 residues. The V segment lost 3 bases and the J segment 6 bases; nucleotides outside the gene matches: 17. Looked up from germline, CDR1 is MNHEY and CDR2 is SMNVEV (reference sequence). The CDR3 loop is CASSLFNPGQRWGEQYF. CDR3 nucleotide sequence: TGTGCCAGCAGTTTGTTTAATCCGGGACAGCGATGGGGCGAGCAGTACTTC.

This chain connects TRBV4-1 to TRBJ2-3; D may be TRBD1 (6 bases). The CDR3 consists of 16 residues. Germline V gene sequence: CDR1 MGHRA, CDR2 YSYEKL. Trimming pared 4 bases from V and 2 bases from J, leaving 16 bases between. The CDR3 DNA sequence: TGCGCCAGCAGCCGCCCCCCGGCAGGGGACACAGATACGCAGTATTTT. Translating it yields CASSRPPAGDTDTQYF.

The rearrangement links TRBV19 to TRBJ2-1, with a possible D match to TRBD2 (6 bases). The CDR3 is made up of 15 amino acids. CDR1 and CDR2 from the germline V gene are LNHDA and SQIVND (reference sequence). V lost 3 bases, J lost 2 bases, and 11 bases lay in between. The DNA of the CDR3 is TGTGCCAGTAGTATTACTAGCCCACCCTACAATGAGCAGTTCTTC. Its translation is CASSITSPPYNEQFF.

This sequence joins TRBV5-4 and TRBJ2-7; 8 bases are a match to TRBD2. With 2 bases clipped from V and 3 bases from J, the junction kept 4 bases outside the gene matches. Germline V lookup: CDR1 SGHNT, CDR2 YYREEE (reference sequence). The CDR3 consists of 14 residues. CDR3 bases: TGTGCCAGCAGCTTTAGCGGGAATGGCTACGAGCAGTACTTC. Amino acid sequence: CASSFSGNGYEQYF.

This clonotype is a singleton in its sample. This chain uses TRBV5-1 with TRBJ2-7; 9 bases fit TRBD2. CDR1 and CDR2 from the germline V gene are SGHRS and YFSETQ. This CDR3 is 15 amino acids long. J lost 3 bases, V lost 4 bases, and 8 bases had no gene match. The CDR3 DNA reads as TGCGCCAGCAGCCTGGCGGCGGGGGGGCACTACGAGCAGTACTTC. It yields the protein CASSLAAGGHYEQYF.